These 10 T cell receptor beta chains share one sample of origin, sequenced in a study of blood T cell repertoires in COVID-19. Assay: immunoSEQ multiplex PCR; the TCRdb copy retains only in-frame clones and omits some. The table lists 400,000 to 550,000 clones, around 89% of them singletons. Sequences were obtained from peripheral blood. Receptors originate from a woman aged 25 to 45 with acute or convalescent COVID-19.

The rearrangement links TRBV6-5 to TRBJ2-2; D remains unclear. Deletions cut 2 bases from V and 7 bases from J, with 5 bases between. The CDR3 loop spans 12 amino acids. Germline V gene lookup returns CDR1 MNHEY and CDR2 SVGAGI. The CDR3 loop reads CASSYVGGELFF. CDR3 nucleotide sequence: TGTGCCAGCAGTTACGTCGGCGGGGAGCTGTTTTTT.

This chain links TRBV12-3 or TRBV12-4 with TRBJ2-7; D call uncertain. This CDR3 has 12 residues. Trimming took 4 bases from V and 2 from J, leaving 6 bases between them. The CDR3 nucleotides are TGTGCCAGCAGTTCCCTAGCCTACGAGCAGTACTTC. This encodes CASSSLAYEQYF.

The V gene is TRBV12-3 or TRBV12-4, the J gene TRBJ1-4; no definite D call. The V end was cut by 0 bases, the J end by 7 bases, with 6 bases between. The CDR3 has 13 amino acids. CDR3 DNA: TGTGCCAGCAGTTTAGCAGAGTCTGAAAAACTGTTTTTT. It is translated as CASSLAESEKLFF.

The chain couples TRBV6-5 to TRBJ1-1; no clear D gene. Germline-derived CDR1 and CDR2 are MNHEY and SVGAGI. V was clipped by 2 bases and J by 1 base, with 5 bases between them. CDR3 length equals 13 residues. The CDR3 DNA sequence: TGTGCCAGCAGTTACAGCACGAACACTGAAGCTTTCTTT. Translated, it gives CASSYSTNTEAFF.

The rearrangement joins TRBV2 to TRBJ2-1; 7 bases are shared with TRBD1. Germline trimming cut 6 bases from V and 6 bases from J; bases unmatched to any gene: 2. From germline, CDR1 is SNHLY and CDR2 FYNNEI. The CDR3 is 12 residues long. Here the CDR3 reads CASRRQGNEQFF. CDR3 sequence (DNA): TGTGCCAGCAGAAGACAGGGCAATGAGCAGTTCTTC. The whole variable domain, filled in from reference TRBV2 and TRBJ2-1, reads EPEVTQTPSHQVTQMGQEVILRCVPISNHLYFYWYRQILGQKVEFLVSFYNNEISEKSEIFDDQFSVERPDGSNFTLKIRSTKLEDSAMYFCASRRQGNEQFFGPGTRLTVL.

This chain links TRBV5-6 with TRBJ1-1; 7 bases match TRBD1. The V gene end was trimmed by 5 bases and the J gene end by 0 bases; junction bases not matched to a gene: 13. Germline-derived CDR1 and CDR2 are SGHDT and YYEEEE. The CDR3 contains 17 residues. CDR3 in amino acids: CASSSSWDRRMNTEAFF. In DNA form, the CDR3 reads TGTGCCAGCAGTTCCTCCTGGGACAGAAGGATGAACACTGAAGCTTTCTTT.

This clone was observed a few times. V usage is TRBV2 and J usage is TRBJ2-7, with 8 nucleotides matching TRBD2. V lost 6 bases and J lost 5; bases outside the gene matches: 9. Germline CDR1 and CDR2: SNHLY and FYNNEI. This CDR3 is built from 14 residues. Written as DNA, the CDR3 is TGTGCCAGCAGAGGCGGGGGGCGCGGAAACGAGCAGTACTTC. Protein sequence: CASRGGGRGNEQYF. The whole variable domain, filled in from reference TRBV2 and TRBJ2-7, reads EPEVTQTPSHQVTQMGQEVILRCVPISNHLYFYWYRQILGQKVEFLVSFYNNEISEKSEIFDDQFSVERPDGSNFTLKIRSTKLEDSAMYFCASRGGGRGNEQYFGPGTRLTVT.

This chain uses TRBV14 with TRBJ2-5; 12 bases map to TRBD1. The CDR3 covers 16 residues. Per germline, CDR1 SGHDN and CDR2 FVKESK. J lost 4 bases, V lost 2 bases, and 5 bases had no gene match. In nucleotides, the CDR3 is TGTGCCAGCAGCCAATGGGACAGGGGGCATCGAGAGACCCAGTACTTC. This translates into CASSQWDRGHRETQYF.

This chain joins TRBV28 and TRBJ1-6; D unresolved. Germline assignment: CDR1 MDHEN and CDR2 SYDVKM. This CDR3 contains 14 residues. The ends were cut back, 3 bases at V and 14 bases at J, with 17 bases in the middle. For the CDR3, the DNA is TGTGCCAGCAGTTTTGGGCAGGTTGTAGTAACCCTCCACTTT. Its translation: CASSFGQVVVTLHF.

This sequence joins TRBV29-1 and TRBJ1-5; a weak D match, TRBD1 (5 bases). Germline CDR1 and CDR2: SQVTM and ANQGSEA. CDR3 size: 12 residues. Trimming took off 4 bases at V and 4 bases at J, with 8 bases between the two ends. DNA for the CDR3: TGCAGCGTTGTGACAGCTAATCAGCCCCAGCATTTT. Amino acid sequence: CSVVTANQPQHF.